A single sample gave rise to the 16 T cell receptor beta chains below, sequenced in a study of immune aging and cytomegalovirus after organ transplant. A microwell BD Rhapsody targeted mRNA and AbSeq workflow captured the cells and built the libraries. TCRdb ran MiXCR on the single-cell sequencing reads and lists one entry per CDR3 protein. The data show about 20,000 distinct CDR3 sequences, 35% to 40% seen once. Time point here: five sample-tagged time points from pre-transplant (day -1) to day 368 post-transplant, pooled. No antigen has been identified for these receptors. The source material was CMV peptide-activated CD4+ and CD8+ T cells sorted from blood, sampled at five time points, pooled. Subset noted: sorted CD8+CD137+ and CD4+CD154+ T cells after approximately 12 h CMV IE-1 peptide stimulation. These receptors all stem from a female donor who had a heart transplant and CMV viremia.

This clonotype was found a few times. Lacking the conserved final phenylalanine or tryptophan, this CDR3 likely reflects a read error. The V call is TRBV20-1, the J call TRBJ1-5; a weak D match, TRBD1 (5 bases). The CDR3 has 18 amino acids. Deletions cut 3 bases from V and 0 bases from J, with 21 bases between. Germline CDR1 DFQATT, CDR2 SNEGSKA (reference sequence). The DNA of the CDR3 is TGCAGTGCTAGGGATGATAGTCAGGGATTATATAGCAATCAGCCCCAGCATCTT. Amino acids: CSARDDSQGLYSNQPQHL.

By sample fraction, this clonotype is medium-sized. The genes are TRBV12-3 or TRBV12-4 and TRBJ2-3, with no clear D. The CDR3 covers 16 residues. The germline V and J ends were trimmed by 0 bases and 6 bases, with 16 bases remaining between them. The CDR3 reads CASSLAGLSSSDTQYF. In nucleotides, the CDR3 is TGTGCCAGCAGTTTAGCGGGTTTGTCAAGCTCGGATACGCAGTATTTT.

This clonotype is deemed medium-sized. The CDR3: CSAGGGEGYGYTF. CDR3 coding DNA: TGCAGCGCCGGTGGGGGAGAGGGCTATGGCTACACCTTC. This chain links TRBV29-1 with TRBJ1-2, with D perhaps TRBD1 (5 bases). V was shortened by 7 bases and J by 4 bases, with 16 bases between the two germline ends. This CDR3 region has 13 residues. CDR1 is SQVTM, CDR2 ANQGSEA, per germline.

The rearrangement joins TRBV6-5 to TRBJ2-7; D perhaps matches TRBD1 (6 bases). Germline CDR1 MNHEY, CDR2 SVGAGI. With 11 bases removed from V and 3 bases from J, the gap between germline ends came to 20 bases. This CDR3 has 14 amino acids. The CDR3 DNA reads as TGTGCCGACAGTCTCATGGACAGTAACTACGAGCAGTACTTC. Protein: CADSLMDSNYEQYF.

In DNA, the CDR3 is TGTGCCAGCTGGGGACAGAGTAATTCACCCCTCCACTTT. Translating gives CASWGQSNSPLHF. The rearrangement uses TRBV11-2 and TRBJ1-6, with TRBD1 identical over 7 bases. Germline V CDR1 and CDR2: SGHAT, FQNNGV. The V gene end was trimmed by 8 bases and the J gene end by 6 bases; junction bases not matched to a gene: 4. This CDR3 is built from 13 residues. The full variable domain, completed using reference TRBV11-2 and TRBJ1-6, is EAGVAQSPRYKIIEKRQSVAFWCNPISGHATLYWYQQILGQGPKLLIQFQNNGVVDDSQLPKDRFSAERLKGVDSTLKIQPAKLEDSAVYLCASWGQSNSPLHFGNGTRLTVT.

This clonotype was counted ten times or more. The chain links TRBV5-1 to TRBJ1-6; TRBD1 aligns across 12 bases. V shed 3 bases and J 8 bases; nucleotides not matched to a gene: 3. The CDR3 has 15 amino acids. CDR1 is SGHRS, CDR2 YFSETQ, per germline. CDR3 in amino acids: CASSWGQGADSPLHF. CDR3 DNA: TGCGCCAGCAGCTGGGGACAGGGGGCGGATTCACCCCTCCACTTT.

In DNA, the CDR3 is TGTGCCAGCAGTGAAGAGGTCAAAGGAACCCAGTACTTC. Its translation: CASSEEVKGTQYF. The V and J genes are TRBV6-1 and TRBJ2-5, with D unclear. This CDR3 region has 13 residues. V lost 1 base and J lost 8, with 11 bases in between. Germline V lookup: CDR1 MNHNS, CDR2 SASEGT.

The chain combines TRBV27 with TRBJ1-2; D ambiguous. Germline CDR1 is MNHEY and CDR2 is SMNVEV (reference sequence). The V end was cut by 2 bases, the J end by 4 bases, with 11 bases between. The CDR3 runs to 14 residues. CDR3 coding DNA: TGTGCCAGCAGTTTACGAGGGCTGGGCTATGGCTACACCTTC. This encodes CASSLRGLGYGYTF.

This clonotype was seen repeatedly, ten times or more. A single base separates this from a much larger clone, so it may be a read error. This rearrangement joins TRBV20-1 to TRBJ1-5; D call uncertain. The CDR3 totals 12 residues. Per the germline V gene, CDR1 is DFQATT and CDR2 is SNEGSKA (reference sequence). The V end lost 5 bases, the J end lost 3 bases, and 8 bases lay between the germline ends. The CDR3 coding sequence is TGCAGTGCTGTACAAAACAATCAGCCCCAGCATTTT. Its protein product is CSAVQNNQPQHF.

This clonotype was observed at least ten times. The chain has TRBV9 and TRBJ1-1; 7 positions match TRBD1. Germline V CDR1 and CDR2: SGDLS, YYNGEE. This CDR3 contains 15 residues. J lost 5 bases, V lost 5 bases, and 12 bases had no gene match. This CDR3 reads CASSSSPQGLTEAFF. The DNA of the CDR3 is TGTGCCAGCAGTTCCTCCCCACAGGGGTTAACTGAAGCTTTCTTT. Full variable domain (outside the CDR3, taken from reference TRBV9 and TRBJ1-1): DSGVTQTPKHLITATGQRVTLRCSPRSGDLSVYWYQQSLDQGLQFLIQYYNGEERAKGNILERFSAQQFPDLHSELNLSSLELGDSALYFCASSSSPQGLTEAFFGQGTRLTVV.

By sample fraction, this clonotype is medium-sized (0.01 to 0.1%). The V call is TRBV24-1, the J call TRBJ2-5; D unclear. Germline V gene lookup returns CDR1 KGHDR and CDR2 SFDVKD. The CDR3 loop spans 14 amino acids. V shed 9 bases and J shed 2 bases, with 15 bases lying between them. The CDR3 spells CATYLYEKQETQYF. DNA for the CDR3: TGTGCCACCTACCTGTACGAGAAACAAGAGACCCAGTACTTC.

The chain couples TRBV20-1 to TRBJ2-1; TRBD1 might be the D (6 bases). Germline loops: CDR1 DFQATT, CDR2 SNEGSKA (reference sequence). The CDR3 is 12 amino acids. V lost 6 bases, J lost 10 bases, and 16 bases lay in between. CDR3 sequence reads: CSAIRTGTEQFF. Written as DNA, the CDR3 is TGCAGTGCCATCAGAACAGGGACCGAGCAGTTCTTC.

This clonotype was recorded a few times. The chain combines TRBV6-5 with TRBJ1-5; 7 nucleotides line up with TRBD1. Trimming took 6 bases from V and 1 from J; bases not matched to a gene: 6. Germline V gene sequence: CDR1 MNHEY, CDR2 SVGAGI. This CDR3 comprises 15 residues. Here the CDR3 reads CASRADRRSNQPQHF. Here the CDR3 DNA reads TGTGCCAGCAGAGCGGACAGGAGGAGCAATCAGCCCCAGCATTTT.

The CDR3 loop reads CARVPQFRRETQYF. The CDR3 region has the DNA TGTGCCAGGGTCCCCCAGTTTCGGCGAGAGACCCAGTACTTC. This rearrangement joins TRBV7-3 to TRBJ2-5; D call uncertain. Germline V lookup: CDR1 SGHTA, CDR2 FQGTGA. Trimming removed 9 bases at V and 4 bases at J, with 18 bases between. CDR3 length equals 14 residues.

This clonotype was observed many times. The chain uses TRBV20-1 and TRBJ2-3; 10 bases agree with TRBD2. The germline V gene has CDR1 DFQATT and CDR2 SNEGSKA (reference sequence). This CDR3 region has 16 residues. Germline trimming cut 0 bases from V and 6 bases from J; bases unmatched to any gene: 9. The CDR3 coding sequence is TGCAGTGCTAGAGATACCACTAGCGGGACGGGTGATACGCAGTATTTT. It specifies CSARDTTSGTGDTQYF.

This clonotype has a count of ten or more. This chain joins TRBV10-1 and TRBJ1-1, with D uncertain. Trimming took 3 bases from V and 11 from J, leaving 16 bases between them. CDR3 size: 13 residues. Germline loops: CDR1 WNHNN, CDR2 SYGVQD (reference sequence). The CDR3 nucleotides are TGCGCCAGCAGTGATGGCCTCCCACGTGGGGCTTTCTTT. Its translation: CASSDGLPRGAFF.